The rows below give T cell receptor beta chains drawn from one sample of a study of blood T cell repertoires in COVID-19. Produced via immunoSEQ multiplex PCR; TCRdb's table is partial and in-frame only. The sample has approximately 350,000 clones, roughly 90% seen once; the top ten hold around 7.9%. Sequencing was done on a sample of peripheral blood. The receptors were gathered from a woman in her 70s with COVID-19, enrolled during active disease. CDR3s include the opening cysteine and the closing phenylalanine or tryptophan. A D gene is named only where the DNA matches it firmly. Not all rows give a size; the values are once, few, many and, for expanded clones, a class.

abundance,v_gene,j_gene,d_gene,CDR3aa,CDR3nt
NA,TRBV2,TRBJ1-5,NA,CASSGQGKYSNQPQHF,TGTGCCAGCAGTGGCCAGGGAAAGTATAGCAATCAGCCCCAGCATTTT
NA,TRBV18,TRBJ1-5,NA,CASSPYREHQPQHF,TGTGCCAGCTCACCATACAGGGAGCATCAGCCCCAGCATTTT
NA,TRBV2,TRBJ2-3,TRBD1,CASSDRTGGTDTQYF,TGTGCCAGCAGTGACCGGACAGGGGGCACAGATACGCAGTATTTT
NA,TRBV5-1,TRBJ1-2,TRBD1,CASSPQGQANYGYTF,TGCGCCAGCAGCCCTCAGGGACAGGCAAACTATGGCTACACCTTC
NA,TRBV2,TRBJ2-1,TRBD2,CASSPSGGSYNEQFF,TGTGCCAGCAGTCCTAGCGGGGGCTCCTACAATGAGCAGTTCTTC
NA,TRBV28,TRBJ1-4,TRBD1,CASSADRGANEKLFF,TGTGCCAGCAGTGCGGACAGGGGCGCTAATGAAAAACTGTTTTTT
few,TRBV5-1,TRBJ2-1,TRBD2,CASSLIPPTSGGLYNEQFF,TGCGCCAGCAGCTTGATCCCCCCGACTAGCGGGGGCCTTTACAATGAGCAGTTCTTC
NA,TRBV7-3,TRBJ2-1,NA,CASSLTRGYNEQFF,TGTGCCAGCAGCTTAACTAGGGGCTACAATGAGCAGTTCTTC
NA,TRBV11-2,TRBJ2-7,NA,CASSSPREWGEQYF,TGTGCCAGCAGCTCACCCCGGGAGTGGGGAGAGCAGTACTTC
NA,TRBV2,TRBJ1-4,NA,CASSPETATNEKLFF,TGTGCCAGCAGTCCTGAGACAGCAACTAATGAAAAACTGTTTTTT
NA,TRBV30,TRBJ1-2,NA,CAWSVHRNYGYTF,TGTGCCTGGAGTGTACACAGGAACTATGGCTACACCTTC
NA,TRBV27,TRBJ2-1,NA,CASSWIRSGSSYNEQFF,TGTGCCAGCAGTTGGATCCGATCGGGGAGCTCCTACAATGAGCAGTTCTTC
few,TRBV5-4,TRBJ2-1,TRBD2,CASSFGLAGAGYNEQFF,TGTGCCAGCAGCTTTGGACTAGCGGGGGCCGGTTACAATGAGCAGTTCTTC
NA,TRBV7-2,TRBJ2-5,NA,CASSSGLQETQYF,TGTGCCAGCAGCTCCGGACTACAAGAGACCCAGTACTTC
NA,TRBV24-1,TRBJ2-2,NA,CAKRLSGELFF,TGTGCCAAGAGACTCAGCGGGGAGCTGTTTTTT
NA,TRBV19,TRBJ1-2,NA,CASIMRYGPGREYGYTF,TGTGCCAGTATAATGAGATACGGTCCCGGCAGGGAATATGGCTACACCTTC
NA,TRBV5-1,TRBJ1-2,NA,CASSPTTGYNYGYTF,TGCGCCAGCAGCCCGACGACAGGTTATAACTATGGCTACACCTTC
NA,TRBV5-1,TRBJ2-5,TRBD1,CASSSHQGAGETQYF,TGCGCCAGCAGCTCGCATCAGGGGGCTGGAGAGACCCAGTACTTC
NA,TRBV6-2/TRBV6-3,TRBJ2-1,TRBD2,CASSYPLTSGGTLEQFF,TGTGCCAGCAGTTATCCCTTGACTAGCGGGGGGACCTTAGAGCAGTTCTTC
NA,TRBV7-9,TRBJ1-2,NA,CASSTGDYGYTF,TGTGCCAGCAGCACCGGGGACTATGGCTACACCTTC
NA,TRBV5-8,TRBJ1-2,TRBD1,CASSFRPTGALFYGYTF,TGTGCCAGCAGCTTCAGACCCACAGGGGCCCTCTTTTATGGCTACACCTTC
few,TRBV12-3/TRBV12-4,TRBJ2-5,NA,CASSFGGTETQYF,TGTGCCAGCAGTTTTGGGGGGACTGAGACCCAGTACTTC
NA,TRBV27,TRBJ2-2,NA,CASSLSPSGELFF,TGTGCCAGCAGTTTATCCCCTTCCGGGGAGCTGTTTTTT
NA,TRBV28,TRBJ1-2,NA,CASSLSGGGHLNGYTF,TGTGCCAGCAGTTTATCCGGGGGGGGGCACCTTAATGGCTACACCTTC
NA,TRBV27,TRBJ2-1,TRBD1,CASSARQGALWNEQFF,TGTGCCAGCAGTGCGCGACAGGGGGCACTATGGAATGAGCAGTTCTTC
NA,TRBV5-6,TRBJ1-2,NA,CASSLGQADYGYTF,TGTGCCAGCAGCTTGGGACAGGCCGACTATGGCTACACCTTC
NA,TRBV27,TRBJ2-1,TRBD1,CASSPTLTGGLGPEQFF,TGTGCCAGCAGTCCAACTCTAACAGGGGGCCTAGGGCCTGAGCAGTTCTTC
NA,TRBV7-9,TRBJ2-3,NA,CASAQTVSSTDTQYF,TGTGCCAGCGCCCAGACAGTATCTAGCACAGATACGCAGTATTTT
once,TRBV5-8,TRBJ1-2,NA,CASSLDRLYGYTF,TGTGCCAGCAGCTTGGACAGGCTCTATGGCTACACCTTC
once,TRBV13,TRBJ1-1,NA,CASSLAGMNTEAFF,TGTGCCAGCAGCTTAGCGGGGATGAACACTGAAGCTTTCTTT
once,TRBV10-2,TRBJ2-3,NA,CASSEGGVALLDTQYF,TGCGCCAGCAGTGAGGGAGGAGTGGCCCTACTGGATACGCAGTATTTT
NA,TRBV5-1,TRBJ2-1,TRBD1,CASSYRTGIEYEQFF,TGCGCCAGCAGCTACAGGACAGGGATTGAGTATGAGCAGTTCTTC
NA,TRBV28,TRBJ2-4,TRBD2,CASSPPGEGGIQYF,TGTGCCAGCAGCCCCCCGGGGGAGGGAGGCATTCAGTACTTC
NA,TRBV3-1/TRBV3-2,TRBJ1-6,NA,CASSPKMDSPLHF,TGTGCCAGCAGCCCTAAGATGGATTCACCCCTCCACTTT
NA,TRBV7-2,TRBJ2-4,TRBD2,CASSFDQRGGRTKNIQYF,TGTGCCAGCAGCTTTGATCAGCGGGGGGGCCGGACCAAAAACATTCAGTACTTC
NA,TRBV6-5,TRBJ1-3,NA,CASSYDGGNSGNTIYF,TGTGCCAGCAGTTACGACGGGGGAAACTCTGGAAACACCATATATTTT
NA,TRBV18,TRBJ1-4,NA,CASSHDLGKTNEKLFF,TGTGCCAGCTCACACGATCTCGGGAAAACTAATGAAAAACTGTTTTTT